The entry that follows covers one T cell receptor beta chain sequence. Its target is unknown. Germline V gene lookup returns CDR1 SGHAT and CDR2 FQNNGV. V was cut by 2 bases and J by 4 bases, with 8 bases left in between. The CDR3 has 14 amino acids. The data stem from a study of cytomegalovirus exposure and HLA in healthy donors. Study-wide findings and caveats: Follow-up analysis found HLA locus-dependent TCR association rates, highest for DRB1 and lowest for HLA-C. In a later analysis, around 18,000 TCR beta sequences were associated with HLA alleles at 0.05 false discovery rate. The productive fraction for most TCR beta V segments was about 87% or about 30% in an earlier analysis.

Amplification used 60 Vbeta primers and 13 Jbeta primers. Sequencing was performed with immunoSEQ multiplex PCR; in TCRdb, only in-frame clones are kept and a portion is missing. In the table there are around 200,000 clones, 75% to 80% of which are singletons. The TCR was taken from a man between 18 and 35 years old in good health and CMV-seronegative. The chain joins TRBV11-2 to TRBJ2-2, with D possibly matching TRBD1 (6 bases). Sample: PBMCs. The CDR3 reads CASSLYRVTGELFF. Written as DNA, the CDR3 is TGTGCCAGCAGCTTATACAGGGTCACCGGGGAGCTGTTTTTT.